The 8 T cell receptor beta chains below come from one sample, sequenced in a study of shared clonotypes between healthy human individuals. The assay was immunoSEQ multiplex PCR, and TCRdb's table has in-frame clones only and misses some. The sample consists of more than 90,000 clones, 67% of them appearing once. The source material was memory CD8+ T cells sorted from blood. As to subset: CD45RO+ cells pooled with CCR7-negative TemRA cells. Receptors were obtained from a man aged 30 to 39 in good health.

The chain is built from TRBV18 and TRBJ2-2; 8 bases fit TRBD2. This CDR3 is built from 17 residues. The V gene's germline CDR1 is KGHSH and CDR2 LQKENI. The V and J ends lost 4 bases and 1 base, in that order; junction bases with no gene match: 8. This CDR3 is CASSRFSGILNTGELFF. DNA of the CDR3: TGTGCCAGCTCACGATTTAGCGGGATTTTGAACACCGGGGAGCTGTTTTTT.

There are a few counts of this clone. V is TRBV30 and J is TRBJ1-4; D not resolved. CDR1 GTSNPN and CDR2 SVGIG come from the germline V gene (reference sequence). This CDR3 has 15 amino acids. The ends were cut back, 2 bases at V and 7 bases at J, with 17 bases in the middle. The CDR3 DNA is TGTGCCTGGAGTCCAGACTTAAGTCCAACTGAAAAACTGTTTTTT. Its protein is CAWSPDLSPTEKLFF.

This rearrangement joins TRBV5-6 to TRBJ2-1; D is unclear. The V gene's germline CDR1 is SGHDT and CDR2 YYEEEE. This CDR3 spans 11 amino acids. V was pared by 3 bases and J by 13 bases, with 11 bases between. The CDR3 DNA reads as TGTGCCAGCAGCTCCTCTAGAGGTCAGTTCTTC. Translating gives CASSSSRGQFF.

CDR3 region: CASKLTQSSYNEQFF. The DNA of the CDR3 is TGTGCCAGCAAGCTGACTCAAAGCTCCTACAATGAGCAGTTCTTC. This rearrangement joins TRBV6-5 to TRBJ2-1, with unresolved D. V was cut by 7 bases and J by 0 bases, with 13 bases left in between. Germline V CDR1 and CDR2: MNHEY, SVGAGI. This CDR3 has 15 residues.

V is TRBV28 and J is TRBJ1-2, with a possible D match to TRBD1 (6 bases). CDR1 and CDR2 from the germline V gene are MDHEN and SYDVKM. This CDR3 has 15 amino acids. V was clipped by 3 bases and J by 6 bases, with 17 bases between them. The CDR3 region is CASSFSQGSLDGYTF. In DNA, the CDR3 is TGTGCCAGCAGTTTTTCCCAGGGGTCCTTGGATGGCTACACCTTC.

The chain joins TRBV6-1 to TRBJ1-5, with 8 nucleotides matching TRBD1. With V trimmed by 4 bases and J by 4 bases, 9 bases remained unmatched. CDR1 MNHNS and CDR2 SASEGT come from the germline V gene. CDR3 length: 16 residues. The CDR3 region is CASSVGVGQGNQPQHF. The CDR3 DNA reads as TGTGCCAGCAGTGTAGGAGTCGGACAGGGTAATCAGCCCCAGCATTTT.

The rearrangement joins TRBV27 to TRBJ2-7, with 7 bases that match TRBD1. The CDR3 extends over 17 amino acids. The germline V gene encodes CDR1 MNHEY and CDR2 SMNVEV (reference sequence). Germline trimming cut 5 bases from V and 0 bases from J; bases unmatched to any gene: 13. This CDR3 is CASSPLGHTGASYEQYF. Here the CDR3 DNA reads TGTGCCAGCAGTCCACTGGGCCATACAGGGGCCTCCTACGAGCAGTACTTC.

The chain joins TRBV7-8 to TRBJ2-5; 7 bases align to TRBD1. The CDR3 loop spans 14 amino acids. V shed 1 base, J shed 5 bases, and the junction held 4 bases outside the gene matches. Looked up from germline, CDR1 is SGHVS and CDR2 is FQNEAQ. CDR3 DNA: TGTGCCAGCAGCTTAGGCCCACAGGGGGAGACCCAGTACTTC. Its translation is CASSLGPQGETQYF.